This T cell receptor beta chain was captured in a study of shared clonotypes between healthy human individuals. Overall study results and limits: Non-shared clonotypes had lower generation probabilities than clonotypes shared by all four sorted-subset donors.

This clone has a handful of counts. The antigen remains undetermined. Splitting of CD4+ cells produced CD45RA+ naive and CD45RA-negative memory subsets. Trimming removed 9 bases at V and 13 bases at J, with 22 bases between. CDR3 length equals 14 residues. The germline gives CDR1 LNHDA, CDR2 SQIVND (reference sequence). Produced via immunoSEQ multiplex PCR; TCRdb's table is partial and in-frame only. The sample yields 2,500,000 or so clones, more than 90% seen once. This sequence joins TRBV19 and TRBJ1-6; TRBD1 might be the D (5 bases). Sequences were obtained from naive CD4+ T cells sorted from blood. Subset reported: CD45RA+ positively selected. The receptor comes from a man between 18 and 29 years old in good health. The CDR3, as DNA: TGTGCCAGCAGACCGGGACCCAACCCTTCTCCCCTCCACTTT. Protein sequence: CASRPGPNPSPLHF. The complete variable domain, with remaining parts taken from reference TRBV19 and TRBJ1-6, reads DGGITQSPKYLFRKEGQNVTLSCEQNLNHDAMYWYRQDPGQGLRLIYYSQIVNDFQKGDIAEGYSVSREKKESFPLTVTSAQKNPTAFYLCASRPGPNPSPLHFGNGTRLTVT.